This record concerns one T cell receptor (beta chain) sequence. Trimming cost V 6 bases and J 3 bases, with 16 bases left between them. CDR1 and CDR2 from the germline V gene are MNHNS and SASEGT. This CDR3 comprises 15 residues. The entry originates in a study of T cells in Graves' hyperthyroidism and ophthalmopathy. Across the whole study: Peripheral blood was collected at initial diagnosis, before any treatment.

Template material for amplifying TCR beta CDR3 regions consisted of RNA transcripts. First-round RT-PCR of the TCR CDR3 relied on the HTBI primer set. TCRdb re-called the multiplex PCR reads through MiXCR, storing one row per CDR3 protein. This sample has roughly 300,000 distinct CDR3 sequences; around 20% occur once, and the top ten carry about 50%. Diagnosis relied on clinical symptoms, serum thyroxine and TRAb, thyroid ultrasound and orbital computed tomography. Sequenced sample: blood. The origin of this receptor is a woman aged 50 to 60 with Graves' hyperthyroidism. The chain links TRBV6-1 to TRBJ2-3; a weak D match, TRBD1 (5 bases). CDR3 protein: CASRPHFDRTDTQYF. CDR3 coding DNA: TGTGCCAGCAGACCACACTTCGACAGAACAGATACGCAGTATTTT.